This TCR beta chain was sequenced during a study of T cells after yellow fever vaccination. The CDR3 sequence is 12 residues long. Trimming cost V 0 bases and J 6 bases, with 9 bases left between them. Germline-derived CDR1 and CDR2 are DFQATT and SNEGSKA (reference sequence). Making TCR cDNA involved 5'RACE template switching, which added UMIs and a universal primer site. TCRdb re-called the 5' RACE reads through MiXCR, storing one row per CDR3 protein. Seen here are around 100,000 distinct CDR3 sequences, 8.4% observed once, and the top ten hold around 25%. For this clonotype: Its antigen is still unknown.

Study outcomes and limitations: The study re-detected most primary-vaccination clones after the booster (around 96% CD4, around 89% CD8).

V usage is TRBV20-1 and J usage is TRBJ2-7; D is possibly TRBD2 (5 bases). This material consisted of CD8+ T cells sorted from PBMCs, taken 45 days after the yellow fever booster vaccination. This clonotype originated in a young man who received the YFV17D yellow fever vaccine. CDR3 bases: TGCAGTGCTAGAGATTGGAGGTCCGAGCAGTACTTC. It yields the protein CSARDWRSEQYF.